The following is a T cell receptor beta chain sequence with its context. The V gene's germline CDR1 is MDHEN and CDR2 SYDVKM. V lost 4 bases to trimming and J lost 14 bases; unmatched junction nucleotides: 4. CDR3 size: 11 residues. These data are taken from a study of blood T cell repertoires in COVID-19. Study at large: The United States, Italy and Spain supplied acute and convalescent COVID-19 samples. Sources were T cells, B-cell-depleted T cells, or PBMCs; the material itself was cDNA or gDNA.

In the authors' workflow: The authors estimated nucleated cell counts from reference gene primer amplification. Sequencing was performed with immunoSEQ multiplex PCR; in TCRdb, only in-frame clones are kept and a portion is missing. Clone size and V and J calls were adopted from that table, with D and trimming inferred from the DNA. The sample has over 30,000 clones, just under 80% seen once. The chain links TRBV28 to TRBJ2-1; 8 positions match TRBD1. This clonotype was obtained from an elderly man with active or convalescent COVID-19. The specimen was peripheral blood. CDR3 sequence (DNA): TGTGCCAGCAGTTGGACAGGGAGTAAGTTCTTC. Protein: CASSWTGSKFF. Drawing the rest from reference TRBV28 and TRBJ2-1, the complete variable domain is DVKVTQSSRYLVKRTGEKVFLECVQDMDHENMFWYRQDPGLGLRLIYFSYDVKMKEKGDIPEGYSVSREKKERFSLILESASTNQTSMYLCASSWTGSKFFGPGTRLTVL.